The 4 T cell receptor beta chains listed next were all sequenced from one sample in a study of blood T cell repertoires in COVID-19 (dated by TCRdb to 2018 to 2020). The library came from the immunoSEQ multiplex PCR assay. TCRdb's version of the immuneACCESS table is confined to in-frame rearrangements and falls short of the full clone set. An unresolved V gene accounts for under half of the shortfall where checked; the remainder is of unknown origin. Within this sample are 35,000 to 50,000 clones, with 90% of them counted one time only. The ten most abundant clones make up 2.5% to 3% of the sample. Specimen: peripheral blood. Every receptor here comes from a man aged 50 to 59 with active COVID-19.

In its sample, this clone is medium-sized. The rearrangement joins TRBV4-3 to TRBJ1-2; 8 bases agree with TRBD1. J gave up 5 bases and V 5 bases, and 10 bases lay outside the gene matches. The germline V gene has CDR1 LGHNA and CDR2 YSLEER. This CDR3 has 15 residues. CDR3 sequence (DNA): TGCGCCAGCAGCATGCAGGGGGCGCGGTTATATGGCTACACCTTC. Protein: CASSMQGARLYGYTF.

The chain carries TRBV28 and TRBJ1-2; a possible D gene is TRBD1 (5 bases). Deletions cut 5 bases from V and 1 base from J, with 14 bases between. The CDR3 length is 15 residues. CDR1 and CDR2 from the germline V gene are MDHEN and SYDVKM. This CDR3 reads CASSTTDRVNYGYTF. In DNA form, the CDR3 reads TGTGCCAGCAGTACTACCGACAGAGTTAACTATGGCTACACCTTC.

In this sample, this clone turned up once. This chain links TRBV18 with TRBJ1-2; D is unclear. CDR1 is KGHSH and CDR2 is LQKENI in the germline V gene. The CDR3 sequence is 17 residues long. The ends were cut back, 3 bases at V and 3 bases at J, with 20 bases in the middle. The CDR3 loop is CASSPGLARSPYYGYTF. Written as DNA, the CDR3 is TGTGCCAGCTCACCGGGCCTAGCCAGATCCCCCTACTATGGCTACACCTTC. The whole variable domain, remainder taken from reference TRBV18 and TRBJ1-2, is NAGVMQNPRHLVRRRGQEARLRCSPMKGHSHVYWYRQLPEEGLKFMVYLQKENIIDESGMPKERFSAEFPKEGPSILRIQQVVRGDSAAYFCASSPGLARSPYYGYTFGSGTRLTVV.

This sequence joins TRBV2 and TRBJ2-2, with 11 bases aligning to TRBD2. V shed 6 bases and J 2 bases; nucleotides not matched to a gene: 2. The CDR3 loop spans 15 amino acids. Germline CDR1 SNHLY, CDR2 FYNNEI. The CDR3 here is CASRGTSGNTGELFF. In DNA, the CDR3 is TGTGCCAGCAGGGGGACTAGCGGCAACACCGGGGAGCTGTTTTTT.